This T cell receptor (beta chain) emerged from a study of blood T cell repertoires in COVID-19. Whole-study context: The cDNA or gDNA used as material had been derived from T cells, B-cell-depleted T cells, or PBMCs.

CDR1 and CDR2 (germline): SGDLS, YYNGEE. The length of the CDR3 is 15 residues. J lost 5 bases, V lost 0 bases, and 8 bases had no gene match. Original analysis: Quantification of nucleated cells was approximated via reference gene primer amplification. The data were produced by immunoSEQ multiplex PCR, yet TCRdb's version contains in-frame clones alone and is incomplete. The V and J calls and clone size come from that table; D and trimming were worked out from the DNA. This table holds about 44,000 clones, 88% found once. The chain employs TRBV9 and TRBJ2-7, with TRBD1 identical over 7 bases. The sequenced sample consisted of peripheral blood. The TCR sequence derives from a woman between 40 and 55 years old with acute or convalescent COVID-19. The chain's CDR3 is CASSVADGQDDEQYF. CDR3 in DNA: TGTGCCAGCAGCGTAGCTGATGGACAGGATGACGAGCAGTACTTC.